The 8 T cell receptor beta chains listed next were all sequenced from one sample in a study of CD8+CD57+ T cells in acquired aplastic anemia. Sequencing involved patients with CD8+CD57+ cell expansion previously shown by flow cytometry. The template used for profiling TCR beta VDJ and CDR3 was genomic DNA. TCRdb passed the reads through MiXCR, listing each CDR3 protein once. The sample lists 270,000 or so distinct CDR3 sequences; roughly 82% were seen once. Specimen: sorted CD4+, CD8+, or CD8+CD57+ T cells (not recorded which) from PBMCs. The receptor source for this set is a human donor with aplastic anemia.

This clonotype has just a few counts. The chain is built from TRBV24-1 and TRBJ2-7; 7 bases match TRBD1. The length of the CDR3 is 12 residues. Germline V CDR1 and CDR2: KGHDR, SFDVKD. The V gene end was trimmed by 4 bases and the J gene end by 6 bases; junction bases not matched to a gene: 2. The CDR3 DNA is TGTGCCACCAGTGACCCAGGGGGCGAGCAGTACTTC. Translating gives CATSDPGGEQYF.

This chain links TRBV7-6 with TRBJ2-1, with 7 positions matching TRBD1. Germline-derived CDR1 and CDR2 are SGHVS and FNYEAQ. This CDR3 has 16 amino acids. The V gene end was trimmed by 6 bases and the J gene end by 13 bases; junction bases not matched to a gene: 21. Written as DNA, the CDR3 is TGTGCCAGCAGTTCACACAGGGGCAATTCACCCCTCGACCAGTTCTTC. This sequence encodes CASSSHRGNSPLDQFF.

This clonotype was counted a single time. The genes are TRBV7-3 and TRBJ2-1; 7 bases are a match to TRBD1. The germline gives CDR1 SGHTA, CDR2 FQGTGA. This CDR3 has 13 residues. The V segment lost 5 bases and the J segment 13 bases; nucleotides outside the gene matches: 11. The CDR3 coding sequence is TGTGCCAGCAGCGCACAGGGGATCCATGGACAGTTCTTC. Translation: CASSAQGIHGQFF.

This sequence joins TRBV20-1 and TRBJ2-7, with 7 bases fitting TRBD2. The CDR3 is 15 amino acids. CDR1 and CDR2 (germline): DFQATT, SNEGSKA (reference sequence). The junction had 15 bases not matched to a gene; V was cut back by 5 bases and J by 5 bases. CDR3 coding DNA: TGCAGTGCTCTTGAATCCTCGGGGGGTCGGGACGAGCAGTACTTC. Its translation is CSALESSGGRDEQYF.

The rearrangement uses TRBV7-9 and TRBJ1-2; D remains unclear. V lost 4 bases to trimming and J lost 9 bases, with 24 bases between them. The CDR3 covers 16 residues. CDR1 and CDR2 from the germline V gene are SEHNR and FQNEAQ (reference sequence). This CDR3 reads CASSWRGGCYYGCYTF. In nucleotides, the CDR3 is TGTGCCAGCAGCTGGCGGGGAGGGTGCTACTACGGCTGCTACACCTTC.

About this clonotype itself: The junction differs from germline at one of its ends, possibly a read error. The chain combines TRBV7-9 with TRBJ2-3; weak D call: TRBD2 (5 bases). This CDR3 is 14 amino acids long. Germline V gene lookup returns CDR1 SEHNR and CDR2 FQNEAQ (reference sequence). CDR3 amino acids: CASSSEAGTATEQF. The DNA for the CDR3 is TGTGCCAGCAGCTCTGAGGCGGGCACTGCCACCGAGCAGTTT.

The CDR3 region is CASSTLRQGQYF. The CDR3 nucleotides are TGTGCCAGCAGCACCTTACGACAGGGACAATACTTC. The chain employs TRBV7-3 and TRBJ2-5; the match to TRBD1 covers 7 bases. The CDR3 length is 12 residues. V gave up 5 bases and J gave up 14 bases; unmatched junction bases: 11. Germline V CDR1 and CDR2: SGHTA, FQGTGA.

This rearrangement joins TRBV15 to TRBJ2-7, with D unclear. Looked up from germline, CDR1 is LNHNV and CDR2 is YYDKDF (reference sequence). The CDR3 totals 14 residues. Here the CDR3 DNA reads TGTGCCACCAGCGGCAGCCTTAAGCGATACGCGCAGTACGTC. It translates to CATSGSLKRYAQYV.